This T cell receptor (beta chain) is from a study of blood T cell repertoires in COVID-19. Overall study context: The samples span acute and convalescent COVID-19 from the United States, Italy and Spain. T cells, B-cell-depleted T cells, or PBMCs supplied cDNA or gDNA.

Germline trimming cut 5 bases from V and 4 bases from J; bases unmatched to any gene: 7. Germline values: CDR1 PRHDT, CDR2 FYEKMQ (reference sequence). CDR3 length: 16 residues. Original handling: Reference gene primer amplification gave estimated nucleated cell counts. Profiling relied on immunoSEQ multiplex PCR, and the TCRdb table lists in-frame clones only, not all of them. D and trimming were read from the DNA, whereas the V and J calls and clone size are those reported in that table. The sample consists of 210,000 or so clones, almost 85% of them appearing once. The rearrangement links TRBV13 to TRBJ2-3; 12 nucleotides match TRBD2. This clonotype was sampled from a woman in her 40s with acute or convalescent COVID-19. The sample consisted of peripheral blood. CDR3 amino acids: CASSVRLAGVPDTQYF. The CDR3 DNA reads TGTGCCAGCAGCGTCCGACTAGCGGGAGTCCCAGATACGCAGTATTTT.